This T cell receptor beta chain was captured in a study of beta chain features in type 1 diabetes. From germline, CDR1 is MNHEY and CDR2 SVGAGI. This CDR3 has 14 amino acids. Between the trimmed V and J ends, which lost 7 bases and 9 bases, there was a span of 21 bases. All of the isolated RNA was reverse transcribed, so expressed TCRB transcripts were sequenced. Sequenced by immunoSEQ multiplex PCR; TCRdb stores in-frame clones only, minus some. In the table there are a few hundred thousand clones, roughly 15% of which are singletons. The sequence derives from a woman aged 18 to 35 in good health. The J gene is TRBJ1-1, the V gene TRBV6-5; D not resolved. Sequenced material: naive CD4+ T cells from blood. Here the CDR3 reads CASTPARRSNKAFF. CDR3 sequence (DNA): TGTGCCAGCACCCCCGCTAGGAGGAGTAATAAAGCTTTCTTT.